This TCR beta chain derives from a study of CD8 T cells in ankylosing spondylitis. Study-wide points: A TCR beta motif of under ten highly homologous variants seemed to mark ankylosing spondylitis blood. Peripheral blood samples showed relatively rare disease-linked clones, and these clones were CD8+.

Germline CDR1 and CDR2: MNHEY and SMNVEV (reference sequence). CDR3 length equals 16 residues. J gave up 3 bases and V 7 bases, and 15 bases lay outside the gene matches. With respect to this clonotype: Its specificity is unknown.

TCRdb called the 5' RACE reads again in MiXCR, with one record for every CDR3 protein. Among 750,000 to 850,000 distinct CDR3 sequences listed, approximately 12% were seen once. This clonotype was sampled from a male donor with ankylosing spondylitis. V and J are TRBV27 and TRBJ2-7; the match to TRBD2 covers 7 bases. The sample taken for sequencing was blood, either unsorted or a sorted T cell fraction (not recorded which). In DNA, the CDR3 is TGTGCCAGCACCGTTCCTGGGAGGGCCGTTTTCTACGAGCAGTACTTC. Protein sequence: CASTVPGRAVFYEQYF.